These 12 T cell receptor beta chains share one sample of origin, sequenced in a study of cytomegalovirus exposure and HLA in healthy donors. The protocol was immunoSEQ multiplex PCR, while the TCRdb copy is restricted to in-frame clones and leaves out a portion. The sample has about 200,000 clones, 80% to 85% seen once. Sample: PBMCs. These receptors were taken from a woman aged 25 to 39 in good health and CMV-seronegative.

The chain combines TRBV6-5 with TRBJ2-2; D gene uncertain. The V gene's germline CDR1 is MNHEY and CDR2 SVGAGI. CDR3 length equals 16 residues. Trimming cost V 3 bases and J 2 bases, with 13 bases left between them. The CDR3 protein is CASSYLVSFNTGELFF. The DNA of the CDR3 is TGTGCCAGCAGTTATTTAGTGAGTTTTAACACCGGGGAGCTGTTTTTT.

The rearrangement uses TRBV7-2 and TRBJ2-3; possible D gene TRBD2, 5 bases. From germline, CDR1 is SGHTA and CDR2 FQGNSA. V gave up 5 bases and J gave up 2 bases, with 11 bases separating them. CDR3 size: 14 residues. CDR3 sequence reads: CASSPGRTTDTQYF. The CDR3, as DNA: TGTGCCAGCAGCCCGGGAAGAACCACAGATACGCAGTATTTT.

V and J are TRBV5-1 and TRBJ2-7; 7 positions match TRBD1. The CDR3 contains 14 residues. The V gene end was trimmed by 4 bases and the J gene end by 4 bases; junction bases not matched to a gene: 8. Germline V gene sequence: CDR1 SGHRS, CDR2 YFSETQ. The CDR3 reads CASSLQGESYEQYF. In nucleotides, the CDR3 is TGCGCCAGCAGCCTTCAGGGGGAATCGTACGAGCAGTACTTC.

The J gene is TRBJ1-6, the V gene TRBV4-1, with D maybe TRBD1 (6 bases). The CDR3 has 12 amino acids. Germline V gene sequence: CDR1 MGHRA, CDR2 YSYEKL. Trimming left V 3 bases short and J 10 bases short, with 7 bases between. CDR3 loop: CASSQGHSPLHF. The CDR3 nucleotides are TGCGCCAGCAGCCAGGGACACTCACCCCTCCACTTT.

CDR3 DNA: TGTGCCAGCAGTTTTATCATACAGGGGAGGAACTATGGCTACACCTTC. It encodes CASSFIIQGRNYGYTF. The chain carries TRBV28 and TRBJ1-2; TRBD1 matches at 7 bases. Trimming took 3 bases from V and 2 from J; bases not matched to a gene: 9. Germline CDR1 reads MDHEN; CDR2 reads SYDVKM. There are 16 residues in the CDR3.

This clone came up once. The rearrangement links TRBV5-4 to TRBJ1-1; D is ambiguous. V lost 5 bases to trimming and J lost 5 bases, with 13 bases between them. Germline loops: CDR1 SGHNT, CDR2 YYREEE (reference sequence). The CDR3 sequence is 13 residues long. CDR3 coding DNA: TGTGCCAGCAGTTTCTCGGAGCTTACTGAAGCTTTCTTT. Encoded protein: CASSFSELTEAFF.

The chain has TRBV5-1 and TRBJ2-7, with 13 bases matching TRBD2. The CDR3 loop spans 15 amino acids. Germline V gene lookup returns CDR1 SGHRS and CDR2 YFSETQ. The V gene end was trimmed by 2 bases and the J gene end by 4 bases; junction bases not matched to a gene: 3. CDR3 DNA: TGCGCCAGCAGCTTCGGGACTAGCGGGGTGTACGAGCAGTACTTC. The encoded protein is CASSFGTSGVYEQYF.

The CDR3, as DNA: TGCGCCAGCCAGGACCTCAGCGGGAGGAATGAGCAGTTCTTC. Its protein is CASQDLSGRNEQFF. The chain couples TRBV10-2 to TRBJ2-1; 9 bases fit TRBD2. This CDR3 is 14 amino acids long. Germline lookup yields CDR1 WSHSY and CDR2 SAAADI. V lost 8 bases to trimming and J lost 7 bases; unmatched junction nucleotides: 9.

The V call is TRBV6-1, the J call TRBJ1-2; TRBD1 aligns across 7 bases. The trim removed 5 bases at V and 4 bases at J, leaving 10 bases unmatched. This CDR3 is built from 15 residues. The V gene's germline CDR1 is MNHNS and CDR2 SASEGT. CDR3 in amino acids: CASSRNRGGGYGYTF. DNA for the CDR3: TGTGCCAGCAGTAGAAACAGGGGCGGAGGCTATGGCTACACCTTC.

This clone has a handful of counts. V gene TRBV30 combines with J gene TRBJ1-6, with TRBD1 matching 9 bases. Germline CDR1 reads GTSNPN; CDR2 reads SVGIG (reference sequence). The CDR3 totals 15 residues. V lost 4 bases and J lost 11; bases outside the gene matches: 12. CDR3 sequence reads: CAWNEQGAFDPPLHF. The CDR3 DNA reads TGTGCCTGGAACGAACAGGGGGCCTTCGATCCACCCCTCCACTTT.

This chain links TRBV9 with TRBJ1-6; 8 bases match TRBD1. V gave up 3 bases and J gave up 5 bases; unmatched junction bases: 7. The V gene's germline CDR1 is SGDLS and CDR2 YYNGEE. The CDR3 totals 16 residues. The CDR3 DNA reads as TGTGCCAGCAGCGCAGGGGGCGTCGGAGATAATTCACCCCTCCACTTT. It codes for CASSAGGVGDNSPLHF.

This chain links TRBV27 with TRBJ1-3, with 10 positions matching TRBD1. The germline V gene encodes CDR1 MNHEY and CDR2 SMNVEV (reference sequence). The CDR3 is 15 amino acids. V dropped 6 bases and J dropped 5; count of bases not matched to a gene: 7. CDR3 sequence (DNA): TGTGCCAGCAGCACGGGACAGGGGATCAGAAACACCATATATTTT. Translating it yields CASSTGQGIRNTIYF.